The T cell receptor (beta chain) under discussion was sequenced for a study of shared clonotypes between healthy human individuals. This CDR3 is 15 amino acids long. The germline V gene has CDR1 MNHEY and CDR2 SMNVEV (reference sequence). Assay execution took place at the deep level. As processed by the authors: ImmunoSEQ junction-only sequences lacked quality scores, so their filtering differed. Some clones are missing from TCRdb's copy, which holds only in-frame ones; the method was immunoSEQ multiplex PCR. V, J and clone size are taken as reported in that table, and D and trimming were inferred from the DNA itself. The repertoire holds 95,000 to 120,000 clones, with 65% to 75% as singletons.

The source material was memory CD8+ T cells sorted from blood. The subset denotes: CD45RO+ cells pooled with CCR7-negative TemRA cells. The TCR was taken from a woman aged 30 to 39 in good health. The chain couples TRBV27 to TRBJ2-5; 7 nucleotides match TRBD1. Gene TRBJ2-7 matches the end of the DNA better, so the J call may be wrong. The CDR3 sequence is CASSSRLRTGPEQYF. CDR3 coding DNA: TGTGCCAGCAGTTCGCGACTCCGGACAGGTCCCGAGCAGTACTTC.